This is a list of T cell receptor beta chains from one sample in a study of blood T cell repertoires in COVID-19. Libraries were prepared by immunoSEQ multiplex PCR; TCRdb keeps only in-frame clonotypes and omits some of them. In the table there are over 100,000 clones, about 88% of which are singletons. The sequenced sample was peripheral blood. These receptor sequences come from a man between 40 and 49 years old with acute or convalescent COVID-19. Each CDR3 is given with its conserved first and last residue. A D gene is named only where the DNA matches it firmly. Clone size appears in some rows only: once, few, many, or a class for an expanded clone.

J gene | D gene | V gene | clone size | CDR3 DNA | CDR3 protein
TRBJ2-1 | . | TRBV6-2/TRBV6-3 | . | TGTGCCAGCAGCATAGGAGGCCCTCCGTACAATGAGCAGTTCTTC | CASSIGGPPYNEQFF
TRBJ1-6 | . | TRBV25-1 | once | TGTGCCAGCAGTGATGACGTAGGGAGTAATTCACCCCTCCACTTT | CASSDDVGSNSPLHF
TRBJ2-5 | TRBD1 | TRBV4-3 | . | TGCGCCAGCGCCGCAAGGGGGCTGGCTTCCGGCCAAGAGACCCAGTACTTC | CASAARGLASGQETQYF
TRBJ2-1 | . | TRBV15 | . | TGTGCCACCAGCAGAGTTGGAGGATATGAGCAGTTCTTC | CATSRVGGYEQFF
TRBJ2-3 | . | TRBV14 | . | TGTGCCAGCAGTCAAAGGACTATCGGCACAGATACGCAGTATTTT | CASSQRTIGTDTQYF
TRBJ2-7 | . | TRBV5-5 | . | TGTGCCAGCAGCTTGGCTCGGACTAACTTCTACGAGCAGTACTTC | CASSLARTNFYEQYF
TRBJ2-2 | TRBD2 | TRBV28 | . | TGTGCCAGCAGTCCCCGACTAGCGGCCACCGGGGAGCTGTTTTTT | CASSPRLAATGELFF
TRBJ1-6 | TRBD1 | TRBV7-3 | . | TGTGCCAGCAGCCTGACCGGACAGGGCGGTAATTCACCCCTCCACTTT | CASSLTGQGGNSPLHF
TRBJ2-6 | . | TRBV27 | . | TGTGCCAGCAGTCTCTCTGGGGCCAACGTCCTGACTTTC | CASSLSGANVLTF
TRBJ2-3 | . | TRBV11-3 | . | TGTGCCAGCAGCTTAGGGGGCGCAGATACGCAGTATTTT | CASSLGGADTQYF
TRBJ1-4 | . | TRBV4-3 | once | TGCGCCAGCAGCCAGGGCGACCGGGGGGAAAAACTGTTTTTT | CASSQGDRGEKLFF
TRBJ2-7 | TRBD2 | TRBV18 | . | TGTGCCAGCTCACTGACCCTAGCGGGGGGGTCCAACGAGCAGTACTTC | CASSLTLAGGSNEQYF
TRBJ2-3 | . | TRBV28 | . | TGTGCCAGCAGTTTCGACAGTCCCTTCACAGATACGCAGTATTTT | CASSFDSPFTDTQYF
TRBJ2-1 | TRBD2 | TRBV4-1 | . | TGCGCCAGCAGCCTGGGCTCGAGCGGGGGGCAGTTCTTC | CASSLGSSGGQFF
TRBJ2-4 | . | TRBV29-1 | . | TGCAGCGGTGGGACTCAGCGCATTCAGTACTTC | CSGGTQRIQYF
TRBJ1-2 | . | TRBV19 | many | TGTGCCAGTAGTTTGGACAAAAGAGGATATGGCTACACCTTC | CASSLDKRGYGYTF
TRBJ2-5 | . | TRBV5-4 | . | TGTGCCAGCAGCTTGGAAGGAGGCGCAGAGACCCAGTACTTC | CASSLEGGAETQYF
TRBJ1-5 | . | TRBV5-1 | . | TGCGCCAGCAGCTTGGGAGGGGGGGATCAGCCCCAGCATTTT | CASSLGGGDQPQHF
TRBJ2-1 | . | TRBV19 | . | TGTGCCAGTCGGGACTCCCCTCGAAATGAGCAGTTCTTC | CASRDSPRNEQFF
TRBJ1-5 | TRBD1 | TRBV28 | . | TGTGCCAGCAGTGGCCGGGACAGGGGTCTTGGTCAGCCCCAGCATTTT | CASSGRDRGLGQPQHF
TRBJ1-4 | . | TRBV4-1 | . | TGCGCCAGCAGCCGACCCCGGACAGAAACTAATGAAAAACTGTTTTTT | CASSRPRTETNEKLFF
TRBJ2-7 | TRBD2 | TRBV27 | . | TGTGCCAGCAGCAGGACTAGCGGCCCCTACGAGCAGTACTTC | CASSRTSGPYEQYF
TRBJ2-7 | TRBD1 | TRBV4-3 | . | TGCGCCAGCAGCCAAGATCACGCCCAGGGGGCTGGCGAGCAGTACTTC | CASSQDHAQGAGEQYF
TRBJ1-3 | . | TRBV6-5 | . | TGTGCCAGCAGTTACATAGCCAACTCTGGAAACACCATATATTTT | CASSYIANSGNTIYF
TRBJ2-7 | TRBD2 | TRBV4-2 | once | TGTGCCAGCAGCCTGGCGGGAGGGCCGGGCTACGAGCAGTACTTC | CASSLAGGPGYEQYF
TRBJ2-3 | TRBD2 | TRBV15 | . | TGTGCCACCAGCAGGGCCGTGGGGGGAGGGTCAGATACGCAGTATTTT | CATSRAVGGGSDTQYF
TRBJ1-5 | . | TRBV19 | . | TGTGCCAGTAGTCCTGACAAGGGGCATCGGCAGCCCCAGCATTTT | CASSPDKGHRQPQHF
TRBJ2-7 | TRBD1 | TRBV9 | . | TGTGCCAGCAGCGCGACGGGACAGGGGGCCGGCGAGCAGTACTTC | CASSATGQGAGEQYF
TRBJ2-3 | TRBD1 | TRBV7-8 | . | TGTGCCAGCCAGCGAGGGGGCAGGACAGATACGCAGTATTTT | CASQRGGRTDTQYF